Presented here are 25 T cell receptor beta chains from one specimen sequenced in a study of cytomegalovirus exposure and HLA in healthy donors. Amplification used 60 Vbeta primers and 13 Jbeta primers. Data came from immunoSEQ multiplex PCR; TCRdb stores just in-frame clones and leaves some out. The sample holds around 190,000 clones; 79% are singletons and the top ten take 1.5% to 2%. Sequenced: PBMCs. The receptors here all came from a woman aged 45 to 65 in good health and CMV-seronegative.

DNA of the CDR3: TGTGCCAGCAGCTTACGGGGGACCGGCGAGCAGTACTTC. This sequence encodes CASSLRGTGEQYF. This chain joins TRBV7-8 and TRBJ2-7; the D gene is possibly TRBD2 (6 bases). This CDR3 is 13 amino acids long. V was pared by 2 bases and J by 6 bases, with 11 bases between. Germline V gives CDR1 SGHVS, CDR2 FQNEAQ. The full variable domain, with the rest looked up from reference TRBV7-8 and TRBJ2-7, is GAGVSQSPRYKVAKRGQDVALRCDPISGHVSLFWYQQALGQGPEFLTYFQNEAQLDKSGLPSDRFFAERPEGSVSTLKIQRTQQEDSAVYLCASSLRGTGEQYFGPGTRLTVT.

This chain links TRBV2 with TRBJ1-4; no clear D. CDR1 and CDR2 from the germline V gene are SNHLY and FYNNEI. This CDR3 has 12 amino acids. V lost 8 bases and J lost 7, with 11 bases in between. The chain's CDR3 is CASRYAGEKLFF. The CDR3 DNA reads as TGTGCCAGCCGGTATGCGGGTGAAAAACTGTTTTTT.

The V call is TRBV9, the J call TRBJ2-1, with 7 positions matching TRBD1. CDR1 is SGDLS and CDR2 is YYNGEE in the germline V gene. J was trimmed by 2 bases and V by 3 bases; bases with no gene match: 11. The CDR3 is made up of 17 amino acids. CDR3 DNA sequence: TGTGCCAGCAGCGCCCGCCGACAGGGAAGACCCTACAATGAGCAGTTCTTC. It codes for CASSARRQGRPYNEQFF. Supplemented by reference TRBV9 and TRBJ2-1, the full variable domain reads DSGVTQTPKHLITATGQRVTLRCSPRSGDLSVYWYQQSLDQGLQFLIQYYNGEERAKGNILERFSAQQFPDLHSELNLSSLELGDSALYFCASSARRQGRPYNEQFFGPGTRLTVL.

In DNA, the CDR3 is TGTGCCAGCAGCTTATTCTCTAACTATGGCTACACCTTC. This sequence encodes CASSLFSNYGYTF. This chain uses TRBV11-1 with TRBJ1-2; D remains ambiguous. Trimming removed 2 bases from V and 0 bases from J, with 4 bases in between. This CDR3 has 13 residues. The germline CDR1 and CDR2 sequences are SGHAT and FQDESV (reference sequence).

The V gene is TRBV11-2, the J gene TRBJ2-7, with 7 bases lining up with TRBD1. The germline V gene encodes CDR1 SGHAT and CDR2 FQNNGV. With V trimmed by 4 bases and J by 12 bases, 18 bases remained unmatched. CDR3 length: 15 amino acids. Here the CDR3 DNA reads TGTGCCAGCAGCTCCAGAGGGACAGCGTTTTTTAACCGGTACTTC. Encoded protein: CASSSRGTAFFNRYF.

The chain has TRBV5-1 and TRBJ2-1, with 8 bases aligning to TRBD1. This CDR3 has 16 residues. Germline V CDR1 and CDR2: SGHRS, YFSETQ. The junction had 10 bases not matched to a gene; V was cut back by 3 bases and J by 5 bases. The CDR3 DNA sequence: TGCGCCAGCAGCTCCACCCGACAGGGGTACAACAATGAGCAGTTCTTC. Translation: CASSSTRQGYNNEQFF.

V and J are TRBV7-3 and TRBJ1-1, with TRBD1 matching over 9 bases. CDR3 length: 14 amino acids. CDR1 is SGHTA, CDR2 FQGTGA, per germline. Trimming at V came to 6 bases and at J to 4 bases, leaving 6 bases not matched to a gene. The CDR3 spells CASRTTGGVTEAFF. The CDR3 DNA reads TGTGCCAGCAGGACAACAGGGGGCGTCACTGAAGCTTTCTTT.

The V call is TRBV10-3, the J call TRBJ2-7; a possible D gene is TRBD2 (6 bases). The V gene lost 4 bases and the J gene lost 6 bases, with 13 bases spanning the gap. CDR3 length equals 13 residues. Germline-derived CDR1 and CDR2 are ENHRY and SYGVKD. Here the CDR3 reads CAISATSGSEQYF. Written as DNA, the CDR3 is TGTGCCATCAGTGCAACCAGCGGGTCCGAGCAGTACTTC.

CDR3 coding DNA: TGTGCCAGCTCACTATCCGGGAAAGATGAAAAACTGTTTTTT. Translated: CASSLSGKDEKLFF. The chain carries TRBV18 and TRBJ1-4; no clear D. Germline CDR1 KGHSH, CDR2 LQKENI. The V end lost 4 bases, the J end lost 6 bases, and 12 bases lay between the germline ends. CDR3 length equals 14 residues. The entire variable domain, with the rest obtained from reference TRBV18 and TRBJ1-4, is as follows: NAGVMQNPRHLVRRRGQEARLRCSPMKGHSHVYWYRQLPEEGLKFMVYLQKENIIDESGMPKERFSAEFPKEGPSILRIQQVVRGDSAAYFCASSLSGKDEKLFFGSGTQLSVL.

V usage is TRBV4-2 and J usage is TRBJ1-4, with D possibly being TRBD1 (5 bases). CDR1 is LGHNA, CDR2 YNFKEQ, per germline. Trimming took 0 bases from V and 4 from J, leaving 12 bases between them. The CDR3 spans 16 residues. The CDR3 sequence is CASSQDRGTSNEKLFF. The DNA of the CDR3 is TGTGCCAGCAGCCAAGATCGTGGGACTAGTAATGAAAAACTGTTTTTT.

The chain joins TRBV7-9 to TRBJ1-4, with 9 bases lining up with TRBD1. V trimming: 4 bases; J trimming: 5 bases; junction bases outside the gene matches: 8. The CDR3 runs 16 residues. Germline CDR1 SEHNR, CDR2 FQNEAQ (reference sequence). The DNA of the CDR3 is TGTGCCAGCAGCTCATACTGGGGACAGGGCAATGAAAAACTGTTTTTT. It is translated as CASSSYWGQGNEKLFF.

The sample holds a few counts of this clone. This rearrangement joins TRBV2 to TRBJ2-5; D is uncertain. V lost 7 bases and J 1 base, leaving 4 bases between the germline ends. The CDR3 has 11 residues. The germline V gene encodes CDR1 SNHLY and CDR2 FYNNEI. CDR3 amino acids: CASTPQETQYF. The CDR3 bases are TGTGCCAGCACTCCCCAAGAGACCCAGTACTTC.

This chain joins TRBV7-2 and TRBJ1-5; TRBD1 is a possible D gene (5 bases). The V and J ends lost 4 bases and 7 bases respectively, with 14 bases between them. Germline CDR1 reads SGHTA; CDR2 reads FQGNSA. This CDR3 is 14 amino acids long. The CDR3 is CASSSRQGKQPQHF. The CDR3 DNA reads TGTGCCAGCAGCTCGCGCCAGGGTAAACAGCCCCAGCATTTT.

The V gene is TRBV2, the J gene TRBJ1-2; D not resolved. Looked up from germline, CDR1 is SNHLY and CDR2 is FYNNEI. There are 15 residues in the CDR3. With 5 bases removed from V and 2 bases from J, the gap between germline ends came to 15 bases. In DNA, the CDR3 is TGTGCCAGCAGTCTCCTCCAGATTGGCAACTATGGCTACACCTTC. Its translation: CASSLLQIGNYGYTF.

This clone was observed a handful of times. The chain recombines TRBV28 with TRBJ1-1; no firm D call. Per the germline V gene, CDR1 is MDHEN and CDR2 is SYDVKM. V lost 6 bases and J 4 bases, leaving 18 bases between the germline ends. The CDR3 loop spans 15 amino acids. This CDR3 is CASSPAAAHTTEAFF. The CDR3, as DNA: TGTGCCAGCAGCCCCGCGGCGGCTCACACCACTGAAGCTTTCTTT. The full variable domain, with the rest looked up from reference TRBV28 and TRBJ1-1, is DVKVTQSSRYLVKRTGEKVFLECVQDMDHENMFWYRQDPGLGLRLIYFSYDVKMKEKGDIPEGYSVSREKKERFSLILESASTNQTSMYLCASSPAAAHTTEAFFGQGTRLTVV.

The J gene is TRBJ2-3, the V gene TRBV5-1; 11 positions match TRBD2. This CDR3 contains 15 residues. V trimming: 1 base; J trimming: 7 bases; junction bases outside the gene matches: 5. Germline V gives CDR1 SGHRS, CDR2 YFSETQ. Here the CDR3 reads CASSLTSGGSNTQYF. The DNA of the CDR3 is TGCGCCAGCAGCTTGACTAGCGGGGGTAGTAATACGCAGTATTTT.

The chain is built from TRBV10-3 and TRBJ2-1, with TRBD2 matching over 8 bases. CDR3 length equals 15 residues. Per the germline V gene, CDR1 is ENHRY and CDR2 is SYGVKD. V was pared by 5 bases and J by 6 bases, with 9 bases of the junction left unmatched. The CDR3 coding sequence is TGTGCCATCAGTCTGTTGCAGGGGACTAGCAATGAGCAGTTCTTC. This encodes CAISLLQGTSNEQFF.

The chain recombines TRBV19 with TRBJ1-1; D might be TRBD1 (5 bases). CDR1 and CDR2 (germline): LNHDA, SQIVND (reference sequence). The CDR3 sequence is 14 residues long. The V end lost 3 bases, the J end lost 3 bases, and 11 bases lay between the germline ends. The CDR3 DNA reads as TGTGCCAGTAGTATCAACAGGAGGGACACTGAAGCTTTCTTT. This sequence encodes CASSINRRDTEAFF.

CDR3 loop: CASLAPTRETQYF. The CDR3 coding sequence is TGTGCCAGCTTAGCCCCCACGCGGGAGACCCAGTACTTC. V gene TRBV18 combines with J gene TRBJ2-5; D gene ambiguous. CDR1 KGHSH and CDR2 LQKENI come from the germline V gene. The CDR3 length is 13 residues. The V end was cut by 7 bases, the J end by 5 bases, with 14 bases between.

The sample holds one count of this clone. The chain uses TRBV5-6 and TRBJ1-2; 9 bases match TRBD1. The CDR3 has 17 amino acids. V was clipped by 0 bases and J by 4 bases; unmatched bases: 10. Germline loops: CDR1 SGHDT, CDR2 YYEEEE. The CDR3 DNA is TGTGCCAGCAGCTTGGGGTTACAGGGGGCCCCCTCCTATGGCTACACCTTC. As protein: CASSLGLQGAPSYGYTF. The full variable domain, rest sourced from reference TRBV5-6 and TRBJ1-2, is DAGVTQSPTHLIKTRGQQVTLRCSPKSGHDTVSWYQQALGQGPQFIFQYYEEEERQRGNFPDRFSGHQFPNYSSELNVNALLLGDSALYLCASSLGLQGAPSYGYTFGSGTRLTVV.

Concerning this clone: Distinct nucleotide sequences in the sample also encode this CDR3. The chain couples TRBV15 to TRBJ1-4; 8 bases match TRBD1. V trimming: 1 base; J trimming: 5 bases; junction bases outside the gene matches: 3. The CDR3 extends over 15 amino acids. CDR1 is LNHNV and CDR2 is YYDKDF in the germline V gene (reference sequence). CDR3 region: CATSRGTGSNEKLFF. For the CDR3, the DNA is TGTGCCACCAGCAGAGGGACAGGGTCAAATGAAAAACTGTTTTTT.

The rearrangement joins TRBV6-5 to TRBJ2-1; 8 nucleotides align to TRBD2. The CDR3 runs to 14 residues. The V segment lost 2 bases and the J segment 7 bases; nucleotides outside the gene matches: 4. CDR1 is MNHEY, CDR2 SVGAGI, per germline. The CDR3 nucleotides read TGTGCCAGCAGTTACGGGACTAGAGTAAATGAGCAGTTCTTC. Translation: CASSYGTRVNEQFF.

This clone was picked up one time. The chain is built from TRBV27 and TRBJ1-4, with D maybe TRBD1 (5 bases). V lost 4 bases and J 8 bases, leaving 26 bases between the germline ends. CDR1 and CDR2 (germline): MNHEY, SMNVEV (reference sequence). The CDR3 runs 18 residues. The CDR3 sequence: CASSYLGLDGFGGEKLFF. The DNA for the CDR3 is TGTGCCAGCAGTTACCTCGGGCTCGATGGGTTTGGGGGGGAAAAACTGTTTTTT.

The chain joins TRBV5-6 to TRBJ2-1; TRBD2 aligns across 9 bases. The V gene's germline CDR1 is SGHDT and CDR2 YYEEEE. This CDR3 has 14 amino acids. Trimming removed 5 bases from V and 7 bases from J; junction bases left unmatched: 7. CDR3 protein: CASRRAGGRNEQFF. CDR3 DNA: TGTGCCAGCAGGCGAGCGGGAGGACGGAATGAGCAGTTCTTC. Looking up the rest from reference TRBV5-6 and TRBJ2-1 gives the full variable domain: DAGVTQSPTHLIKTRGQQVTLRCSPKSGHDTVSWYQQALGQGPQFIFQYYEEEERQRGNFPDRFSGHQFPNYSSELNVNALLLGDSALYLCASRRAGGRNEQFFGPGTRLTVL.

The chain employs TRBV5-1 and TRBJ1-3; D possibly corresponds to TRBD1 (6 bases). V lost 0 bases, J lost 0 bases, and 16 bases lay in between. The length of the CDR3 is 18 residues. CDR1 and CDR2 (germline): SGHRS, YFSETQ. The CDR3 is CASSLAVTGSRSGNTIYF. As DNA, the CDR3 is TGCGCCAGCAGCTTGGCCGTGACAGGCTCCCGCTCTGGAAACACCATATATTTT.